This T cell receptor beta chain was observed in a study of PD-L1 blockade in urothelial cancer. Study-wide background: A median of approximately 150,000 T cells was found in the blood samples.

Time point described: pretreatment peripheral blood. Patients had urothelial carcinoma that was locally advanced or metastatic. Added to each PCR by spiking were synthetic TCR analog templates. The data were produced by immunoSEQ multiplex PCR, yet TCRdb's version contains in-frame clones alone and is incomplete. Of some 56,000 clones in the sample, more than 80% were seen once. This CDR3 comprises 14 residues. CDR1 and CDR2 from the germline V gene are KGHSH and LQKENI. The chain carries TRBV18 and TRBJ2-5; 7 bases match TRBD1. The J call may be mistaken, given a closer DNA end match to TRBJ2-7. This sequence originates from a man aged 45-65 years with urothelial cancer. Specimen: PBMCs, collected around atezolizumab (anti-PD-L1) treatment. Here the CDR3 DNA reads TGTGCCAGCTCAAGAACAGGGGCTTCCTACGAGCAGTACTTC. Its protein product is CASSRTGASYEQYF.